What follows is one T cell receptor (beta chain) and its context. Its antigen is still unknown. Base qualities were left out, and no much larger clone turns up one base away. V loses 6 bases, J loses 5 bases, and the germline ends lie 13 bases apart. The CDR3 runs 13 residues from the cysteine to the phenylalanine. Just CDR3 DNA is preserved here, 39 bases in frame from base 1. Tregs were isolated as CD4+CD25+CD127-/low cells. Tregs, naive and memory CD4+ T cells from tumor, blood and ipsilateral draining lymph nodes of 4 or 5 breast cancer patients underwent full-length TCR alpha and beta sequencing. Tumor tissue and lymph nodes from ipsilateral axillary dissection were perfused with PBS, minced and digested with collagenase I and hyaluronidase. Sorted cell populations were confirmed by FACS to exceed 90% purity. This sample was included in a study (dated by TCRdb to between 2014 and 2017). As for the study more broadly: The study set out to test whether tumor-infiltrating Tregs in breast cancer get recruited from blood Tregs or are instead converted in situ from other CD4+ T cell subsets.

Overall results and qualifications from the work: Validation in the larger cohort was restricted to a single TCR beta V-J rearrangement rather than whole repertoires. In terms of TCR gene usage, tumor memory CD4+ T cells clustered together with blood and lymph node memory CD4+ cells, as well as with lymph node naive CD4+ cells. The greatest overlap of tumor-infiltrating Treg TCR alpha and beta sequences was with tumor naive CD4+ T cells, followed next by blood naive CD4+ T cells.

Full-length TCR variable regions were amplified by 5' RACE PCR with constant-region reverse primers, followed by semi-nested PCR with Nested Universal Primer A. Using the ReliaPrep RNA Cell Miniprep System, total RNA was extracted, and the SMARTer RACE 5'/3' Kit was then used to reverse transcribe the RNA into 5'RACE-ready cDNA. Multiplex adaptors were used to barcode the full-length TCR alpha and beta libraries, which were then sequenced on an Illumina MiSeq. The published analysis was carried out like this. For each of nine subset-tissue groups, sequencing data from the five patients were pooled, and the groups were compared by unsupervised clustering of TCR gene usage. The Morisita-Horn index, with shared sequences weighted by their contribution to each repertoire, was used to calculate repertoire similarity. In-frame beta chains were kept once TCRdb had trimmed the public reads at Q25 with fastp and called clones with MiXCR. Records with the same CDR3 protein are collapsed into one entry carrying the most frequent genes and DNA. The V and J calls follow TCRdb's processing rather than the paper's. This sample has about 55,000 distinct CDR3 sequences in its table, and more than 20% of those were observed once. The ten largest clonotypes hold 3.2% of the sample.

The sequencing sample was made of tumor-infiltrating Tregs sorted from the breast tumor. The rearrangement joined TRBV12-3 or TRBV12-4 to TRBJ1-1; a tentative D match to TRBD1 spans 5 bases. The clonotype comes from a female donor with breast cancer. CDR3 region: CASSYNRNTEAFF. The DNA sequence reads TGTGCCAGCAGCTATAACAGGAATACTGAAGCTTTCTTT.